One and the same sample provided the 14 T cell receptor beta chains below, sequenced in a study of lymphopenia after photon versus proton radiotherapy. The table came from immunoSEQ multiplex PCR; TCRdb's copy has only in-frame clones and leaves some out. The sample has about 30,000 clones, around 87% seen once. The input for sequencing was peripheral blood, taken from a patient treated with proton-based radiotherapy. The receptors stem from a woman in her sixties or seventies with cholangiocarcinoma. Some clones in this sample may be carry-over from other donors' samples.

This clone was detected once. The chain is built from TRBV6-1 and TRBJ1-1, with D possibly being TRBD1 (6 bases). V was clipped by 11 bases and J by 0 bases, with 13 bases between them. Germline loops: CDR1 MNHNS, CDR2 SASEGT. The CDR3 is 13 amino acids. The CDR3 spells CAGFDRMNTEAFF. Here the CDR3 DNA reads TGTGCCGGATTCGACAGGATGAACACTGAAGCTTTCTTT.

This clone showed up just once. The CDR3 DNA sequence: TGTGCCAGCAGCCGGGACGGAGCGAGCACCTACGAGCAGTACTTC. Encoded protein: CASSRDGASTYEQYF. This chain links TRBV11-3 with TRBJ2-7; D is possibly TRBD1 or TRBD2 (5 bases each). The CDR3 is 15 residues long. The germline V gene encodes CDR1 SGHNT and CDR2 YENEEA. V was cut by 5 bases and J by 2 bases, with 16 bases left in between.

The V gene is TRBV12-5, the J gene TRBJ2-7; D perhaps matches TRBD1 (5 bases). Per the germline V gene, CDR1 is LGHNT and CDR2 is FRNRAP. Between the trimmed V and J ends, which lost 3 bases and 4 bases, there was a span of 22 bases. CDR3 length equals 17 residues. CDR3 region: CASGFRAFGAELYEQYF. For the CDR3, the DNA is TGTGCTAGTGGTTTTCGTGCCTTTGGGGCGGAACTTTACGAGCAGTACTTC.

V usage is TRBV19 and J usage is TRBJ1-1; D is unresolved. Deletions cut 8 bases from V and 1 base from J, with 2 bases between. CDR3 length equals 10 residues. Germline V CDR1 and CDR2: LNHDA, SQIVND (reference sequence). CDR3 sequence: CASRNTEAFF. The CDR3 DNA follows: TGTGCCAGTCGGAACACTGAAGCTTTCTTT.

CDR3: CASSEAQGTWETQYF. The DNA for the CDR3 is TGTGCCAGCAGCGAGGCACAGGGTACCTGGGAGACCCAGTACTTC. The chain combines TRBV9 with TRBJ2-5; tentatively, D is TRBD1 (6 bases). CDR3 length: 15 amino acids. The V end was cut by 3 bases, the J end by 5 bases, with 17 bases between. The V gene's germline CDR1 is SGDLS and CDR2 YYNGEE.

The CDR3 DNA is TGTGCCAGCACCAAACCGGGACAGGGGACAGATACGCAGTATTTT. Translating it yields CASTKPGQGTDTQYF. The gene calls are TRBV6-5 and TRBJ2-3, with 10 bases lining up with TRBD1. In germline, CDR1 is MNHEY, CDR2 SVGAGI. CDR3 length equals 15 residues. V gave up 7 bases and J gave up 3 bases; unmatched junction bases: 7.

This chain links TRBV6-5 with TRBJ2-1; D possibly corresponds to TRBD2 (5 bases). From germline, CDR1 is MNHEY and CDR2 SVGAGI. The CDR3 has 14 amino acids. V lost 0 bases, J lost 5 bases, and 8 bases lay in between. CDR3: CASSYSAANNEQFF. As DNA, the CDR3 is TGTGCCAGCAGTTACTCAGCGGCTAACAATGAGCAGTTCTTC.

This chain connects TRBV18 to TRBJ1-1; D not certain. Germline V CDR1 and CDR2: KGHSH, LQKENI. The CDR3 loop spans 16 amino acids. V was pared by 3 bases and J by 0 bases, with 14 bases between. CDR3 in amino acids: CASSPGTGSMNTEAFF. The DNA of the CDR3 is TGTGCCAGCTCACCCGGTACGGGCAGCATGAACACTGAAGCTTTCTTT.

The rearrangement uses TRBV15 and TRBJ2-1; D may correspond to TRBD1 or TRBD2 (6 bases each). The CDR3 has 18 amino acids. Trimming cost V 0 bases and J 7 bases, with 22 bases left between them. From germline, CDR1 is LNHNV and CDR2 YYDKDF (reference sequence). The CDR3 loop is CATSRENTGTGLSNEQFF. The CDR3 bases are TGTGCCACCAGCAGAGAAAATACAGGGACGGGACTCTCAAATGAGCAGTTCTTC.

This chain joins TRBV9 and TRBJ1-1, with D perhaps TRBD1 (6 bases). CDR3 size: 14 residues. CDR1 is SGDLS, CDR2 YYNGEE, per germline. Trimming left V 0 bases short and J 5 bases short, with 11 bases between. For the CDR3, the DNA is TGTGCCAGCAGCGTAGGTGGGGGCTGGACTGAAGCTTTCTTT. Its translation is CASSVGGGWTEAFF.

The V gene is TRBV14, the J gene TRBJ1-3; D is undetermined. The V end was cut by 4 bases, the J end by 0 bases, with 7 bases between. CDR3 size: 14 residues. Germline CDR1 SGHDN, CDR2 FVKESK. CDR3 sequence (DNA): TGTGCCAGCAGCCTACTTAGCTCTGGAAACACCATATATTTT. Translated, it gives CASSLLSSGNTIYF. Using reference TRBV14 and TRBJ1-3 for the parts outside the CDR3, the full variable domain is EAGVTQFPSHSVIEKGQTVTLRCDPISGHDNLYWYRRVMGKEIKFLLHFVKESKQDESGMPNNRFLAERTGGTYSTLKVQPAELEDSGVYFCASSLLSSGNTIYFGEGSWLTVV.

This clone was seen once. This rearrangement joins TRBV19 to TRBJ1-5, with D possibly TRBD1 on 5 matching bases. The CDR3 has 15 amino acids. Germline CDR1 reads LNHDA; CDR2 reads SQIVND (reference sequence). Trimming pared 1 base from V and 7 bases from J, leaving 14 bases between. CDR3 sequence: CASSIVGGSRQPQHF. In DNA form, the CDR3 reads TGTGCCAGTAGTATAGTTGGGGGTTCCAGGCAGCCCCAGCATTTT.

This chain uses TRBV5-1 with TRBJ2-5, with D possibly matching TRBD1 (5 bases). The V end was cut by 4 bases, the J end by 2 bases, with 9 bases between. CDR3 length: 13 amino acids. CDR1 and CDR2 (germline): SGHRS, YFSETQ. The CDR3 coding sequence is TGCGCCAGCAGCGTAGGGGATCAAGAGACCCAGTACTTC. It encodes CASSVGDQETQYF.

V gene TRBV5-1 combines with J gene TRBJ1-1; D is possibly TRBD1 (6 bases). Trimming stripped 0 bases from V and 4 bases from J, with 10 bases between. The CDR3 has 14 residues. CDR1 and CDR2 from the germline V gene are SGHRS and YFSETQ. The CDR3 bases are TGCGCCAGCAGCTTGGCACAGGGCGGCACTGAAGCTTTCTTT. Encoded protein: CASSLAQGGTEAFF.